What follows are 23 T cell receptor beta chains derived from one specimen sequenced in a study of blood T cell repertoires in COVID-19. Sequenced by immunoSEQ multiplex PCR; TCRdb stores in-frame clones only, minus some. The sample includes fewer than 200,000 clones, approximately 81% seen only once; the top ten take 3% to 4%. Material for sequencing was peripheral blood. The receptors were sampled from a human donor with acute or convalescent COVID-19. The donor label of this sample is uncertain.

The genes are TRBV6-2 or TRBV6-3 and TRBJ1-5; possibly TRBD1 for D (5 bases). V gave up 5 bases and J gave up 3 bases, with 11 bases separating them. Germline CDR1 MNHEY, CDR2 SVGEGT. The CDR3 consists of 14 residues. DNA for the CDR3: TGTGCCAGCAGTCCGACAGCCTTCAATCAGCCCCAGCATTTT. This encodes CASSPTAFNQPQHF.

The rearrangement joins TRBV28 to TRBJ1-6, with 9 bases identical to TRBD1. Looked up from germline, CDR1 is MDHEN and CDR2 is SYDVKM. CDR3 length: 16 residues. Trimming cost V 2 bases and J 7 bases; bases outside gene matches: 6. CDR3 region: CASSLPAGTGNSPLHF. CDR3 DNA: TGTGCCAGCAGTTTACCCGCCGGGACAGGGAATTCACCCCTCCACTTT.

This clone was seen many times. CDR3 residues: CASSMDTGGRGQPQHF. The CDR3 coding sequence is TGTGCCAGTAGTATGGATACAGGGGGAAGGGGTCAGCCCCAGCATTTT. This chain joins TRBV19 and TRBJ1-5; 8 bases match TRBD1. V lost 3 bases and J lost 6; bases outside the gene matches: 10. This CDR3 is 16 amino acids long. In germline, CDR1 is LNHDA, CDR2 SQIVND (reference sequence).

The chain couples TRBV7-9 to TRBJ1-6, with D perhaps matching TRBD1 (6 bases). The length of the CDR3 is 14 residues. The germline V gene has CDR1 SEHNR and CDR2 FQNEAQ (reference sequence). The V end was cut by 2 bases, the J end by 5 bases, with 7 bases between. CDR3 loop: CASSLRQDNSPLHF. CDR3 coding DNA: TGTGCCAGCAGCTTAAGACAGGATAATTCACCCCTCCACTTT.

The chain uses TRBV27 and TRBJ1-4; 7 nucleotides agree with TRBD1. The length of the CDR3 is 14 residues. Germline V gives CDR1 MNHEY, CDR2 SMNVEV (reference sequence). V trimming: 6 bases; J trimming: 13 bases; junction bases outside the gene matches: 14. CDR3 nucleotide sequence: TGTGCCAGCAGCCAGTCGACAGGGCGGGGCGGACTGTTTTTT. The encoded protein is CASSQSTGRGGLFF.

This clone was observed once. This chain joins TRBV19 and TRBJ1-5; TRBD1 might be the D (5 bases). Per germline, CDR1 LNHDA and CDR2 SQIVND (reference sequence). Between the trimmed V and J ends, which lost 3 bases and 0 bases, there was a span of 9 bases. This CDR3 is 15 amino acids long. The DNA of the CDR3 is TGTGCCAGTAGTATTGGGGGGTATAGCAATCAGCCCCAGCATTTT. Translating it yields CASSIGGYSNQPQHF.

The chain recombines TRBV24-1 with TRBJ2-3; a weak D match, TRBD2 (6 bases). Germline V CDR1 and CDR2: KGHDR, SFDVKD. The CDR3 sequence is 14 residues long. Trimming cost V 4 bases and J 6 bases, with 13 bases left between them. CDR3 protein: CATSEGLREDTQYF. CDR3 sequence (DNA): TGTGCCACCAGTGAGGGACTCCGGGAGGATACGCAGTATTTT.

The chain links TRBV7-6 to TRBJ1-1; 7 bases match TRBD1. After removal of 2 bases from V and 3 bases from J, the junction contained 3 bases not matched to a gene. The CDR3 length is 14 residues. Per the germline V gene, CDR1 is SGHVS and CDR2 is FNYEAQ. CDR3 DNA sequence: TGTGCCAGCAGCTTAAGCAGGGGGGACACTGAAGCTTTCTTT. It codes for CASSLSRGDTEAFF.

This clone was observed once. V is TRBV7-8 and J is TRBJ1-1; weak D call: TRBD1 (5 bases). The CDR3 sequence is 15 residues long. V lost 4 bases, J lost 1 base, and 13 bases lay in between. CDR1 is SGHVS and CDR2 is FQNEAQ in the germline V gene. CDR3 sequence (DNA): TGTGCCAGCAGCTCCGCCGTCACAGGGAACACTGAAGCTTTCTTT. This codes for CASSSAVTGNTEAFF.

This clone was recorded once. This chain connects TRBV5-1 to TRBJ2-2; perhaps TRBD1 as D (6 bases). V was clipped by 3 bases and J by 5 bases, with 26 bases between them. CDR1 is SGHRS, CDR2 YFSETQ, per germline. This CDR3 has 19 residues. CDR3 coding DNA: TGCGCCAGCAGCTCCCCCGCCCTAACAGGGAGAGGGCAGACCGGGGAGCTGTTTTTT. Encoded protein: CASSSPALTGRGQTGELFF.

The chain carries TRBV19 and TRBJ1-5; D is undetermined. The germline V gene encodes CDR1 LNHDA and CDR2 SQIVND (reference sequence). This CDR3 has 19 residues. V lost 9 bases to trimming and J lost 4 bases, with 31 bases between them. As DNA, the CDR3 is TGTGCCAGACCCTCCCCGGGGTATGGTATGACGGTAGTGAATCAGCCCCAGCATTTT. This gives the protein CARPSPGYGMTVVNQPQHF.

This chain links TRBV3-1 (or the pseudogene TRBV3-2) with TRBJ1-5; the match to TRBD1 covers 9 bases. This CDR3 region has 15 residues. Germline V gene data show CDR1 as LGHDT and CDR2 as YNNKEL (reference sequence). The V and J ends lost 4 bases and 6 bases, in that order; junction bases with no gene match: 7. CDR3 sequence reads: CASSPQGAIVQPQHF. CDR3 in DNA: TGTGCCAGCAGCCCACAGGGGGCTATTGTTCAGCCCCAGCATTTT.

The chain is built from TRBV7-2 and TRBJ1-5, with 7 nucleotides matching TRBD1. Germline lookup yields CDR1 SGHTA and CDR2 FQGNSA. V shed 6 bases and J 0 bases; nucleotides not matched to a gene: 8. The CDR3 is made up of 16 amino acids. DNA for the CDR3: TGTGCCAGCAGTCTTAGGACAGGAGATAGCAATCAGCCCCAGCATTTT. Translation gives CASSLRTGDSNQPQHF.

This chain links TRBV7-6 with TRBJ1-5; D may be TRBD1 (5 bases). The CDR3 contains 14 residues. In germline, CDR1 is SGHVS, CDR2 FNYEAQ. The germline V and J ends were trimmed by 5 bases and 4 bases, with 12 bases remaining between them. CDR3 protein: CASSLAQGNQPQHF. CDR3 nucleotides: TGTGCCAGCAGCCTGGCGCAGGGTAATCAGCCCCAGCATTTT.

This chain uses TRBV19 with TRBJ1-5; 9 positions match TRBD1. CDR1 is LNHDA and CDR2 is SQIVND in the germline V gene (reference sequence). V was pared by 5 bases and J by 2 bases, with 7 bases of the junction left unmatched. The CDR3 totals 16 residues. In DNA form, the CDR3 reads TGTGCCAGTAGTCGGACAGGGGTTGGAGGCAATCAGCCCCAGCATTTT. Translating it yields CASSRTGVGGNQPQHF.

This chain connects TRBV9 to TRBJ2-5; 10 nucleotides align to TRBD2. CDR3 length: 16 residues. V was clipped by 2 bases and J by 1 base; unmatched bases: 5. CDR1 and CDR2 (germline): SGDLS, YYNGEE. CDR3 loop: CASSVDPSGGQETQYF. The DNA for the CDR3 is TGTGCCAGCAGCGTGGATCCTAGCGGGGGCCAAGAGACCCAGTACTTC.

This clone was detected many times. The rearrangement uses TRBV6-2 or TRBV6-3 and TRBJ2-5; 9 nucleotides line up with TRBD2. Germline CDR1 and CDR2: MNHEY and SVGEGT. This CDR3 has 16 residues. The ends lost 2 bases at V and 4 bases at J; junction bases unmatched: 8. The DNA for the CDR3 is TGTGCCAGCAGTTACCGGGCTAGCGGGGTCGGAGAGACCCAGTACTTC. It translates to CASSYRASGVGETQYF.

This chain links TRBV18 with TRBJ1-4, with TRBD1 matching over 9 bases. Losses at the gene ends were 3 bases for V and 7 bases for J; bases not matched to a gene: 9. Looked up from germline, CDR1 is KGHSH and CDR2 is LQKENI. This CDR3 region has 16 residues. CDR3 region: CASSPRPTGGTEKLFF. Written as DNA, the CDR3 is TGTGCCAGCTCACCCCGCCCGACAGGGGGAACTGAAAAACTGTTTTTT.

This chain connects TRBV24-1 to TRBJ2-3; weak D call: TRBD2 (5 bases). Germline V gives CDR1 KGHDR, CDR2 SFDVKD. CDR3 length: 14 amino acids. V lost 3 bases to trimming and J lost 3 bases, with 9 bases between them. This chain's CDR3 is CATSDAGKTDTQYF. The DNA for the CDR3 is TGTGCCACCAGTGATGCCGGGAAAACAGATACGCAGTATTTT.

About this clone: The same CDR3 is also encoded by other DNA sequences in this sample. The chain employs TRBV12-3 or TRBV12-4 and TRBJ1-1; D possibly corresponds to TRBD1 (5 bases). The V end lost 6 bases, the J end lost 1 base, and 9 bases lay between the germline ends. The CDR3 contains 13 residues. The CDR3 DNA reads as TGTGCCAGCAGCTTTACAGGGAACACTGAAGCTTTCTTT. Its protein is CASSFTGNTEAFF.

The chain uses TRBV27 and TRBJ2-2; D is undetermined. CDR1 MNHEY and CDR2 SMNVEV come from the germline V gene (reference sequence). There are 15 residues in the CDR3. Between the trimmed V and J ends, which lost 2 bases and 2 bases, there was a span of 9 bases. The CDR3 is CASSLGSYNTGELFF. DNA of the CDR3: TGTGCCAGCAGTTTAGGCAGTTACAACACCGGGGAGCTGTTTTTT.

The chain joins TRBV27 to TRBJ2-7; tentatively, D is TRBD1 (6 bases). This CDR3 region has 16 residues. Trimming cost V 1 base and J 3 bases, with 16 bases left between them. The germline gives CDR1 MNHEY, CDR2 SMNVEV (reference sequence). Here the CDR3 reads CASSLWVTGANYEQYF. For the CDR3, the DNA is TGTGCCAGCAGTTTATGGGTGACAGGTGCTAACTACGAGCAGTACTTC.

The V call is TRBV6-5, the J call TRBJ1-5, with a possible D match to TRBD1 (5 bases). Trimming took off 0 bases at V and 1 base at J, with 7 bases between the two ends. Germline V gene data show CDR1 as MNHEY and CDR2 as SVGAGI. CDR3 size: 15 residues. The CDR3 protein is CASSYSGASNQPQHF. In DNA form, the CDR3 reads TGTGCCAGCAGTTACTCAGGGGCCAGCAATCAGCCCCAGCATTTT.